The present TCR beta chain was sequenced within a study of OX40 agonist ivuxolimab in advanced cancers. Study details: There were three patients with partial responses, one having hepatocellular carcinoma and two cutaneous melanoma.

The protocol was immunoSEQ multiplex PCR, while the TCRdb copy is restricted to in-frame clones and leaves out a portion. The sample yields under 100,000 clones, under 85% seen once. CDR1 and CDR2 (germline): SGHAT, FQDESV (reference sequence). V was clipped by 2 bases and J by 8 bases; unmatched bases: 8. The CDR3 covers 15 residues. The rearrangement joins TRBV11-1 to TRBJ2-1, with 8 bases identical to TRBD1. The sample consisted of CD4+ or CD8+ T cells sorted from blood, taken in a trial of the OX40 agonist ivuxolimab. The source of this sequence is an adult with an advanced solid tumor such as melanoma, head and neck, liver or kidney cancer. CDR3: CASSLIGTGGHEQFF. The CDR3 DNA reads as TGTGCCAGCAGCTTAATCGGGACAGGAGGCCATGAGCAGTTCTTC.